This TCR beta chain emerged from a study of T-cell reconstitution after alpha-beta-depleted transplantation in children. The authors prepared the TCRbeta library with unique molecular identifiers. TCRdb re-derived calls from the PCR reads in MiXCR, one entry per CDR3 protein. The sample includes approximately 590,000 distinct CDR3 sequences, roughly 10% seen only once; the top ten take around 4%. Trimming cost V 5 bases and J 8 bases; bases outside gene matches: 9. In germline, CDR1 is SGHNT, CDR2 YENEEA. The CDR3 consists of 17 residues. The sequences come from PBMCs from the stem cell graft donor, collected from the stem cell graft. The chain combines TRBV11-3 with TRBJ2-1; 16 nucleotides agree with TRBD2. The origin of this receptor is a human donor who donated a stem cell graft to a child with acute myeloid leukemia. CDR3 region: CASSRGLAGGPMDEQFF. The CDR3 DNA is TGTGCCAGCAGCCGGGGACTAGCGGGAGGGCCAATGGATGAGCAGTTCTTC.